This T cell receptor (beta chain) was sequenced during a study of vaccination and CD4 T cells after COVID-19. Treatment here: approximately nine-day PBMC culture with coronavirus spike peptide pools or control peptides (ViraFEST assay). This clonotype was recorded a few times. Its antigen is not known. The study sequenced cultured CD4+ T cell DNA using the Oncomine TCR Beta short-read assay. Each CDR3 protein is one row after TCRdb ran MiXCR on the PCR reads. Of over 15,000 distinct CDR3 sequences in the sample, roughly 61% are singletons; the top ten hold around 12%. Trimming removed 0 bases from V and 4 bases from J; junction bases left unmatched: 5. The germline CDR1 and CDR2 sequences are SGHTA and FQGTGA. The CDR3 spans 16 residues.

This sequence was found in a human donor who had recovered from COVID-19. The chain has TRBV7-3 and TRBJ2-3; 9 bases fit TRBD1. The sample consisted of CD4+ T cells from blood, cultured in vitro. CDR3 amino acids: CASSLTGQGGSDTQYF. In nucleotides, the CDR3 is TGTGCCAGCAGCTTAACGGGACAGGGCGGGTCAGATACGCAGTATTTT.